These 22 T cell receptor beta chains came from one sample sequenced in a study of T cell changes during pregnancy in multiple sclerosis. Sequencing was performed with immunoSEQ multiplex PCR; in TCRdb, only in-frame clones are kept and a portion is missing. The data contain more than 55,000 clones, roughly 94% of them singletons. The sequencing used CD8+ T cells from peripheral blood mononuclear cells, collected after pregnancy. These receptors all come from a female donor with multiple sclerosis, enrolled in a pregnancy study.

The chain has TRBV27 and TRBJ1-2; D remains unclear. The CDR3 totals 15 residues. Trimming took off 2 bases at V and 4 bases at J, with 14 bases between the two ends. Germline CDR1 MNHEY, CDR2 SMNVEV (reference sequence). This CDR3 reads CASSLMAGLSYGYTF. CDR3 DNA sequence: TGTGCCAGCAGTTTAATGGCAGGATTATCCTATGGCTACACCTTC.

The chain is built from TRBV7-8 and TRBJ1-3; TRBD1 might be the D (5 bases). The CDR3 has 15 residues. Germline lookup yields CDR1 SGHVS and CDR2 FQNEAQ. V shed 2 bases and J shed 2 bases, with 10 bases lying between them. The CDR3 region is CASSLSPGTGNTIYF. The CDR3 nucleotides read TGTGCCAGCAGCTTAAGTCCAGGGACTGGAAACACCATATATTTT. Variable domain in full (rest from reference TRBV7-8 and TRBJ1-3): GAGVSQSPRYKVAKRGQDVALRCDPISGHVSLFWYQQALGQGPEFLTYFQNEAQLDKSGLPSDRFFAERPEGSVSTLKIQRTQQEDSAVYLCASSLSPGTGNTIYFGEGSWLTVV.

The rearrangement uses TRBV23-1 and TRBJ1-1; a possible D gene is TRBD1 (5 bases). TRBV23-1 is sorted into the ORF group, with uncertain function. The CDR3 contains 13 residues. V lost 0 bases, J lost 11 bases, and 13 bases lay in between. The CDR3 bases are TGCGCCAGCAGTCAATCAGTGACAGCCGAGGCTTTCTTT. Encoded protein: CASSQSVTAEAFF.

J is TRBJ2-3 and V is TRBV5-4; D remains ambiguous. The CDR3 consists of 14 residues. CDR1 SGHNT and CDR2 YYREEE come from the germline V gene (reference sequence). Deletions cut 4 bases from V and 2 bases from J, with 11 bases between. This chain's CDR3 is CASSQALITDTQYF. The CDR3 DNA is TGTGCCAGCAGCCAAGCACTGATCACAGATACGCAGTATTTT.

This chain joins TRBV6-1 and TRBJ2-7; TRBD2 aligns across 8 bases. V lost 2 bases, J lost 3 bases, and 9 bases stayed unmatched. Looked up from germline, CDR1 is MNHNS and CDR2 is SASEGT. The CDR3 runs 16 residues. The CDR3 sequence is CASSEYPLAGVYEQYF. The CDR3 coding sequence is TGTGCCAGCAGTGAATACCCCCTAGCGGGTGTCTACGAGCAGTACTTC.

As DNA, the CDR3 is TGTGCCAGCAGTTATGGTAGCGGGGGGGGAAACAATGAGCAGTTCTTC. Its protein is CASSYGSGGGNNEQFF. The chain carries TRBV27 and TRBJ2-1; 11 nucleotides match TRBD2. Germline V gives CDR1 MNHEY, CDR2 SMNVEV (reference sequence). V shed 4 bases and J 5 bases; nucleotides not matched to a gene: 7. CDR3 length: 16 residues.

The gene calls are TRBV6-6 and TRBJ1-1, with TRBD1 as a possible D gene (6 bases). Deletions cut 5 bases from V and 1 base from J, with 11 bases between. Germline CDR1 and CDR2: MNHNY and SVGAGI (reference sequence). CDR3 size: 14 residues. The DNA of the CDR3 is TGTGCCAGCAGTCAGGGGTCCGGGAACACTGAAGCTTTCTTT. Translation gives CASSQGSGNTEAFF.

A single count supports this clone. The CDR3 sequence: CASRPTGAVGYGYTF. For the CDR3, the DNA is TGTGCCAGCAGGCCGACAGGGGCGGTGGGCTATGGCTACACCTTC. The chain uses TRBV6-5 and TRBJ1-2, with 8 nucleotides matching TRBD1. The CDR3 consists of 15 residues. Germline V gene lookup returns CDR1 MNHEY and CDR2 SVGAGI. The trim removed 6 bases at V and 4 bases at J, leaving 10 bases unmatched.

This sequence joins TRBV6-6 and TRBJ2-7, with D perhaps matching TRBD1 (6 bases). Per germline, CDR1 MNHNY and CDR2 SVGAGI (reference sequence). V lost 2 bases and J lost 7, with 12 bases in between. The CDR3 is 13 amino acids. In DNA, the CDR3 is TGTGCCAGCAGTTACGCAGGGGAGAGGGAGCAGTACTTC. This sequence encodes CASSYAGEREQYF.

The CDR3 bases are TGTGCCATCAGTGGTGGACTAGCGGGGTCCTACAATGAGCAGTTCTTC. It encodes CAISGGLAGSYNEQFF. V and J are TRBV10-3 and TRBJ2-1, with 12 bases that match TRBD2. Per the germline V gene, CDR1 is ENHRY and CDR2 is SYGVKD. V lost 4 bases to trimming and J lost 1 base; unmatched junction nucleotides: 2. CDR3 size: 16 residues.

This chain links TRBV7-9 with TRBJ2-1; the D is unclear. V was clipped by 1 base and J by 8 bases, with 6 bases between them. Germline lookup yields CDR1 SEHNR and CDR2 FQNEAQ (reference sequence). This CDR3 is 12 amino acids long. The CDR3 nucleotides are TGTGCCAGCAGCTTAGATCCGGATGAGCAGTTCTTC. This translates into CASSLDPDEQFF. Looking up the rest from reference TRBV7-9 and TRBJ2-1 gives the full variable domain: DTGVSQNPRHKITKRGQNVTFRCDPISEHNRLYWYRQTLGQGPEFLTYFQNEAQLEKSRLLSDRFSAERPKGSFSTLEIQRTEQGDSAMYLCASSLDPDEQFFGPGTRLTVL.

The J gene is TRBJ2-1, the V gene TRBV19; D not resolved. This CDR3 comprises 12 residues. Trimming cost V 5 bases and J 6 bases, with 8 bases left between them. Per germline, CDR1 LNHDA and CDR2 SQIVND (reference sequence). The CDR3: CASSSPSNEQFF. The DNA of the CDR3 is TGTGCCAGTAGTTCCCCCTCCAATGAGCAGTTCTTC.

The V gene is TRBV11-2, the J gene TRBJ2-5, with 14 positions matching TRBD2. Germline V gene lookup returns CDR1 SGHAT and CDR2 FQNNGV. After removal of 0 bases from V and 4 bases from J, the junction contained 4 bases not matched to a gene. There are 17 residues in the CDR3. CDR3: CASSLDGLAGGVETQYF. The CDR3 DNA is TGTGCCAGCAGCTTAGATGGACTAGCGGGAGGAGTAGAGACCCAGTACTTC. Drawing the rest from reference TRBV11-2 and TRBJ2-5, the complete variable domain is EAGVAQSPRYKIIEKRQSVAFWCNPISGHATLYWYQQILGQGPKLLIQFQNNGVVDDSQLPKDRFSAERLKGVDSTLKIQPAKLEDSAVYLCASSLDGLAGGVETQYFGPGTRLLVL.

The chain combines TRBV5-6 with TRBJ2-7; TRBD1 aligns across 7 bases. Germline CDR1 and CDR2: SGHDT and YYEEEE. The V gene end was trimmed by 4 bases and the J gene end by 0 bases; junction bases not matched to a gene: 13. The length of the CDR3 is 17 residues. The CDR3 DNA reads as TGTGCCAGCAGCGGGTACGACCGGGACAGAAGCTCCTACGAGCAGTACTTC. Translation: CASSGYDRDRSSYEQYF. Based on the CDR3 plus reference TRBV5-6 and TRBJ2-7, the full variable domain is DAGVTQSPTHLIKTRGQQVTLRCSPKSGHDTVSWYQQALGQGPQFIFQYYEEEERQRGNFPDRFSGHQFPNYSSELNVNALLLGDSALYLCASSGYDRDRSSYEQYFGPGTRLTVT.

The V call is TRBV27, the J call TRBJ1-2; 10 positions match TRBD1. The CDR3 consists of 16 residues. Germline V gene lookup returns CDR1 MNHEY and CDR2 SMNVEV (reference sequence). V lost 2 bases, J lost 4 bases, and 7 bases stayed unmatched. The CDR3 region has the DNA TGTGCCAGCAGTTTAAGGCGGGACAGGGGAGTCTATGGCTACACCTTC. Residues: CASSLRRDRGVYGYTF.

The rearrangement links TRBV29-1 to TRBJ2-1, with TRBD2 as a possible D gene (6 bases). Germline CDR1 reads SQVTM; CDR2 reads ANQGSEA. V was cut by 6 bases and J by 8 bases, with 14 bases left in between. The CDR3 extends over 12 amino acids. The DNA for the CDR3 is TGCAGCGTGGAGGGGATAGAGTATGAGCAGTTCTTC. Translated: CSVEGIEYEQFF.

The chain has TRBV30 and TRBJ2-4, with D tentatively TRBD2 (7 bases). The CDR3 length is 15 residues. V lost 3 bases, J lost 0 bases, and 12 bases lay in between. Per the germline V gene, CDR1 is GTSNPN and CDR2 is SVGIG (reference sequence). DNA of the CDR3: TGTGCCTGGAGCCGAGGGGGGGAAGCCAAAAACATTCAGTACTTC. Its translation: CAWSRGGEAKNIQYF. The full variable domain, completed using reference TRBV30 and TRBJ2-4, is SQTIHQWPATLVQPVGSPLSLECTVEGTSNPNLYWYRQAAGRGLQLLFYSVGIGQISSEVPQNLSASRPQDRQFILSSKKLLLSDSGFYLCAWSRGGEAKNIQYFGAGTRLSVL.

This sequence joins TRBV29-1 and TRBJ2-7, with D unresolved. Trimming left V 2 bases short and J 0 bases short, with 11 bases between. Germline values: CDR1 SQVTM, CDR2 ANQGSEA. The CDR3 has 14 residues. The CDR3 DNA reads TGCAGCGTTGAAAAGACATCGAGCTCCTACGAGCAGTACTTC. Translation: CSVEKTSSSYEQYF.

On this clone itself: In the same sample, other DNA sequences code for this CDR3. This chain links TRBV27 with TRBJ1-1, with D hard to call. Germline CDR1 and CDR2: MNHEY and SMNVEV (reference sequence). The V end lost 0 bases, the J end lost 2 bases, and 7 bases lay between the germline ends. The length of the CDR3 is 14 residues. CDR3 amino acids: CASSLSGANTEAFF. The CDR3 nucleotides read TGTGCCAGCAGTTTATCCGGAGCTAACACTGAAGCTTTCTTT.

The chain is built from TRBV11-2 and TRBJ1-2; 8 positions agree with TRBD1. Unmatched junction bases numbered 13, after V lost 5 bases and J lost 8 bases. The CDR3 has 15 amino acids. CDR1 and CDR2 from the germline V gene are SGHAT and FQNNGV. The CDR3 region has the DNA TGTGCCAGCAGCCCGACAGGGGACGGGTCAGAAGGCTACACCTTC. Protein product: CASSPTGDGSEGYTF. The full variable domain, completed using reference TRBV11-2 and TRBJ1-2, is EAGVAQSPRYKIIEKRQSVAFWCNPISGHATLYWYQQILGQGPKLLIQFQNNGVVDDSQLPKDRFSAERLKGVDSTLKIQPAKLEDSAVYLCASSPTGDGSEGYTFGSGTRLTVV.

This chain uses TRBV19 with TRBJ1-5; D gene uncertain. Trimming removed 0 bases from V and 6 bases from J, with 9 bases in between. Germline loops: CDR1 LNHDA, CDR2 SQIVND (reference sequence). The CDR3 is 14 amino acids. The CDR3 DNA sequence: TGTGCCAGTAGTATAGACAGTGGCGGTCAGCCCCAGCATTTT. Amino acids: CASSIDSGGQPQHF.

V usage is TRBV13 and J usage is TRBJ2-7; 8 bases are a match to TRBD1. V dropped 5 bases and J dropped 5; count of bases not matched to a gene: 11. The CDR3 spans 15 residues. The germline gives CDR1 PRHDT, CDR2 FYEKMQ (reference sequence). CDR3 region: CASSTGDRGPDEQYF. In DNA, the CDR3 is TGTGCCAGCAGCACGGGCGACAGGGGACCTGACGAGCAGTACTTC. Using reference TRBV13 and TRBJ2-7 for the parts outside the CDR3, the full variable domain is AAGVIQSPRHLIKEKRETATLKCYPIPRHDTVYWYQQGPGQDPQFLISFYEKMQSDKGSIPDRFSAQQFSDYHSELNMSSLELGDSALYFCASSTGDRGPDEQYFGPGTRLTVT.